The text below deals with one TCR beta chain. Its specificity is unknown. In the source study's methods: Some patient CD8+ clones were larger than 1%, and these rarely matched published virus-specific TCRB sequences. Repertoires were generated with immunoSEQ multiplex PCR, while TCRdb's copy carries only in-frame clones and drops some. V and J calls and clone size are copied from that table; D and trimming were computed from the DNA. The repertoire has around 13,000 clones, approximately 84% of them found once; the top ten carry 20% to 25%. The source of the sample is a study of somatic mutations in cytotoxic T cells in rheumatoid arthritis. Study conclusions and caveats: Expanded CD8+ clones had unknown antigen targets. TRBV07's slight underrepresentation, observed in rheumatoid arthritis patients, lacked adjustment for multiple comparisons.

The CDR3 runs 13 residues. Germline V lookup: CDR1 MDHEN, CDR2 SYDVKM. The V and J ends lost 2 bases and 13 bases respectively, with 18 bases between them. Flow cytometry served to check the purity of CD4+ and CD8+ cells, which were isolated by positive magnetic bead selection. The sequencing input was CD8+ T cells sorted from blood. The rearrangement links TRBV28 to TRBJ2-7, with D unclear. The receptor was derived from an adult with rheumatoid arthritis. The CDR3 coding sequence is TGTGCCAGCAGTTTAGCGAATTATCCCGTCGCCTACTTC. Its translation: CASSLANYPVAYF.